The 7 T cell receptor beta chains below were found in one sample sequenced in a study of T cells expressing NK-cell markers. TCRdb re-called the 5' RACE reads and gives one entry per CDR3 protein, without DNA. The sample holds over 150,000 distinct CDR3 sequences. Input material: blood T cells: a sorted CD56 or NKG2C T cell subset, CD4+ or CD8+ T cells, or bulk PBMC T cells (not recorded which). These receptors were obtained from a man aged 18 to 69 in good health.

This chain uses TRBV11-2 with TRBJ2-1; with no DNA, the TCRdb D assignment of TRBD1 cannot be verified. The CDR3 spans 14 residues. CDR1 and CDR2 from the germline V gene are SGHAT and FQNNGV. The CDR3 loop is CASSYPQGGKEQFF.

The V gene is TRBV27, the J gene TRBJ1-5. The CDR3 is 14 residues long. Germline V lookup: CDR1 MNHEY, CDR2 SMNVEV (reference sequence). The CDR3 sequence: CASSLGPGHEPQHF.

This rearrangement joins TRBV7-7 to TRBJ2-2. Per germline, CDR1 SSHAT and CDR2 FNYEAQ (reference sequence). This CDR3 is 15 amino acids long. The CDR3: CASSLNEWGTGELFF.

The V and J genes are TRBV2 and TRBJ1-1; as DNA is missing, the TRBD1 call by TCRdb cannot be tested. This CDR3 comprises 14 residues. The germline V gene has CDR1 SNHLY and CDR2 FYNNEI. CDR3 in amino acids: CASPGQDMNTEAFF. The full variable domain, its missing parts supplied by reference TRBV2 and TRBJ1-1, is EPEVTQTPSHQVTQMGQEVILRCVPISNHLYFYWYRQILGQKVEFLVSFYNNEISEKSEIFDDQFSVERPDGSNFTLKIRSTKLEDSAMYFCASPGQDMNTEAFFGQGTRLTVV.

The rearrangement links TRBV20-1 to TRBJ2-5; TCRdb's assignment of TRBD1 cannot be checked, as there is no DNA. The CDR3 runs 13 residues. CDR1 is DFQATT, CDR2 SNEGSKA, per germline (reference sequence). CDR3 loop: CSARPLNLETQYF.

The CDR3 reads CASSPDRVTTEAFF. This chain uses TRBV5-1 with TRBJ1-1; the D call from TCRdb, TRBD1, cannot be confirmed without DNA. This CDR3 is 14 amino acids long. Germline CDR1 reads SGHRS; CDR2 reads YFSETQ.

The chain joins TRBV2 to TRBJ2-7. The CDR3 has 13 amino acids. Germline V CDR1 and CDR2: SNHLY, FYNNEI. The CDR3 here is CASTPSDGSEQYF. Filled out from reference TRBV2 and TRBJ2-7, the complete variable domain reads EPEVTQTPSHQVTQMGQEVILRCVPISNHLYFYWYRQILGQKVEFLVSFYNNEISEKSEIFDDQFSVERPDGSNFTLKIRSTKLEDSAMYFCASTPSDGSEQYFGPGTRLTVT.